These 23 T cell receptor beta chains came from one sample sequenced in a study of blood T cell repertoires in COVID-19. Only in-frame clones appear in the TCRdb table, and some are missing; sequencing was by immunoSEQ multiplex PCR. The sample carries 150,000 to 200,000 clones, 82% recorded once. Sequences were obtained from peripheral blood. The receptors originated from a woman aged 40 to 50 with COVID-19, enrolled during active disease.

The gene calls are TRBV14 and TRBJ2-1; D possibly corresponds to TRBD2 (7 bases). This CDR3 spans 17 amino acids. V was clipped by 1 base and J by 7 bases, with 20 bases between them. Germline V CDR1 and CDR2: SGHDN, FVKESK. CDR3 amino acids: CASSQVPTGGPKNEQFF. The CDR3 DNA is TGTGCCAGCAGCCAAGTACCTACGGGGGGCCCTAAAAATGAGCAGTTCTTC. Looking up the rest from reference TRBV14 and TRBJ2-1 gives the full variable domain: EAGVTQFPSHSVIEKGQTVTLRCDPISGHDNLYWYRRVMGKEIKFLLHFVKESKQDESGMPNNRFLAERTGGTYSTLKVQPAELEDSGVYFCASSQVPTGGPKNEQFFGPGTRLTVL.

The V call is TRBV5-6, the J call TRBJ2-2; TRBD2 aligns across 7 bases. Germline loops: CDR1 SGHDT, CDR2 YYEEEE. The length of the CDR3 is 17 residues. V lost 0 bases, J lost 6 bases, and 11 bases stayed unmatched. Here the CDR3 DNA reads TGTGCCAGCAGCTTGGTGACTAGCTCTTTAGGGGCCGGGGAGCTGTTTTTT. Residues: CASSLVTSSLGAGELFF.

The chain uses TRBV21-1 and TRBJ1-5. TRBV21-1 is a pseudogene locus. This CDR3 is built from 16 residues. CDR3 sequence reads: CASSSNPAGGRLPQHF. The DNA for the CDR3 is TGTGCCAGCAGCAGCAACCCGGCGGGGGGGCGCTTGCCCCAGCATTTT.

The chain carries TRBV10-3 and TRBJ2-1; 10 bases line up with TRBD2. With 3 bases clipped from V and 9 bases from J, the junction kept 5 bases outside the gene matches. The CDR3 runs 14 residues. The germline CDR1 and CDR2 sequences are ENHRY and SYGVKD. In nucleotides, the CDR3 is TGTGCCATCAGTGAAGGGCTAGCGGGAGTTGAGCAGTTCTTC. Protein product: CAISEGLAGVEQFF.

The CDR3 sequence is CASSALKADEVTYEQYF. CDR3 bases: TGTGCCAGCAGTGCCCTCAAGGCCGATGAGGTTACTTACGAGCAGTACTTC. This sequence joins TRBV6-1 and TRBJ2-7; no clear D. This CDR3 comprises 17 residues. Germline V gene lookup returns CDR1 MNHNS and CDR2 SASEGT. V lost 4 bases, J lost 4 bases, and 23 bases lay in between.

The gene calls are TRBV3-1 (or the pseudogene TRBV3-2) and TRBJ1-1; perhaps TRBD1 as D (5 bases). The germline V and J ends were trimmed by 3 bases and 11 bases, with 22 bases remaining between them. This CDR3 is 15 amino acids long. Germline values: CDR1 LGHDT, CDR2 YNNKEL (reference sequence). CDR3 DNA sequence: TGTGCCAGCAGCCACATCCTGGGGGACGCCCGGGGGGCTTTCTTT. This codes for CASSHILGDARGAFF.

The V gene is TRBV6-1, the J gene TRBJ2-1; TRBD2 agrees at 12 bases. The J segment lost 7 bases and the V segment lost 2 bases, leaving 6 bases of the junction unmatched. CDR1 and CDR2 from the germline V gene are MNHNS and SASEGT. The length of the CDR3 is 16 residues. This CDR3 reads CASSEPTSGSGNEQFF. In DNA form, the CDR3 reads TGTGCCAGCAGTGAACCGACTAGCGGGAGTGGTAATGAGCAGTTCTTC.

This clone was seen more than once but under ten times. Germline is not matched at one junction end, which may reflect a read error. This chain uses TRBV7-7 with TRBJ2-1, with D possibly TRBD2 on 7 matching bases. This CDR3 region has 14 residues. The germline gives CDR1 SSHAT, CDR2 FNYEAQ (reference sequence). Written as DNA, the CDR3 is TGTGCTAGCAGCTCACAGAGGGGGGGAGGTGAGCAGTTCTTC. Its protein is CASSSQRGGGEQFF.

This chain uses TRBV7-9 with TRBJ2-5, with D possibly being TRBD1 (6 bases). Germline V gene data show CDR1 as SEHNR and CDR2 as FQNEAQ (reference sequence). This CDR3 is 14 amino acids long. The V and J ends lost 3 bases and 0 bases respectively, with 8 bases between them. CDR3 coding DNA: TGTGCCAGCAGCTTGACAGGCCACCAAGAGACCCAGTACTTC. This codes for CASSLTGHQETQYF.

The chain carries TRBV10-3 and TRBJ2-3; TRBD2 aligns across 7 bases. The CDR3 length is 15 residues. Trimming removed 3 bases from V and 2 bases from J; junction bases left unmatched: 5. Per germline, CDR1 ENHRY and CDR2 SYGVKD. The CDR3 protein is CAISDQRDYTDTQYF. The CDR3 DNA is TGTGCCATCAGTGACCAGCGGGATTACACAGATACGCAGTATTTT.

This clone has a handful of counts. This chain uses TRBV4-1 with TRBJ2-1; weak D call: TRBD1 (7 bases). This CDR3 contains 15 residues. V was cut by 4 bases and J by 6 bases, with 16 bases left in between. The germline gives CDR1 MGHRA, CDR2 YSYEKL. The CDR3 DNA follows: TGCGCCAGCAGCCGGCAGGAGGGGGCCTCCAATGAGCAGTTCTTC. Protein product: CASSRQEGASNEQFF.

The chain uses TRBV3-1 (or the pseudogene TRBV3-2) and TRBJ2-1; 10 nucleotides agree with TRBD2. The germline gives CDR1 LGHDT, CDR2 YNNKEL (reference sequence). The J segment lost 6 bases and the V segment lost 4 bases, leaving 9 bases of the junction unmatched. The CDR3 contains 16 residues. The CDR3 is CASSPMGLAITNEQFF. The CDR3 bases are TGTGCCAGCAGCCCCATGGGACTAGCGATCACCAATGAGCAGTTCTTC.

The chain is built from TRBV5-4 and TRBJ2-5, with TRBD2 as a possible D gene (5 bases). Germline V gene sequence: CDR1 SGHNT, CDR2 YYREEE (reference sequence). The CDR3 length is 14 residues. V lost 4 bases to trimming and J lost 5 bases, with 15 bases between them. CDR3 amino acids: CASSQILERETQYF. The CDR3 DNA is TGTGCCAGCAGCCAAATACTAGAGAGGGAGACCCAGTACTTC.

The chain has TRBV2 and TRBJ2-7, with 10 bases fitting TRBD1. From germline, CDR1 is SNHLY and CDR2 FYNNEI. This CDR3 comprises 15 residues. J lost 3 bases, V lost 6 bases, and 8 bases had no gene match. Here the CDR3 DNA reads TGTGCCAGCAGGAGGGGACAGGGGCGCAACTACGAGCAGTACTTC. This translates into CASRRGQGRNYEQYF.

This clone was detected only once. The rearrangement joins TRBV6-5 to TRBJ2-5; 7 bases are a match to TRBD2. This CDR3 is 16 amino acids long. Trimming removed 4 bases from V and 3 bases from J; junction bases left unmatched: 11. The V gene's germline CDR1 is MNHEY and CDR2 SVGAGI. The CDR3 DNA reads TGTGCCAGCAGTTTTCTGGGAGGGGCCAAAAAAGAGACCCAGTACTTC. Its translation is CASSFLGGAKKETQYF.

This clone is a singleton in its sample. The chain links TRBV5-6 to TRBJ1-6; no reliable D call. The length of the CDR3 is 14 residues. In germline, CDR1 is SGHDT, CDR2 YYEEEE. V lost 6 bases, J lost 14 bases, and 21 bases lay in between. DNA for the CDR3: TGTGCCAGCACCTCGGGTAGCCCCATTCGAGCCCTCCACTTT. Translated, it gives CASTSGSPIRALHF.

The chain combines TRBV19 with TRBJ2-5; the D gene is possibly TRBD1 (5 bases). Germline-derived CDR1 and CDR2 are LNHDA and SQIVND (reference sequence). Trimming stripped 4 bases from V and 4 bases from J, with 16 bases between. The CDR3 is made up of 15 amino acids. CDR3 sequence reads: CASSRGQSPVETQYF. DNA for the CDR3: TGTGCCAGTAGTAGAGGACAAAGCCCTGTAGAGACCCAGTACTTC.

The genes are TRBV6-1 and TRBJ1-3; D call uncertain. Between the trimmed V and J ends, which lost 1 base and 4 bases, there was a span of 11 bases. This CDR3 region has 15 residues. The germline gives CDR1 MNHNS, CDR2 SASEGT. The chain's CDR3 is CASSEDSSGGNTIYF. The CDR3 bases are TGTGCCAGCAGTGAAGACAGTTCTGGGGGAAACACCATATATTTT.

The DNA of the CDR3 is TGTGCCAGCAGCTCGATAATCCGGGACAGGACCTACGAGCAGTACTTC. It codes for CASSSIIRDRTYEQYF. V usage is TRBV5-6 and J usage is TRBJ2-7, with 8 bases aligning to TRBD1. V lost 3 bases, J lost 2 bases, and 10 bases stayed unmatched. Germline V lookup: CDR1 SGHDT, CDR2 YYEEEE. CDR3 size: 16 residues.

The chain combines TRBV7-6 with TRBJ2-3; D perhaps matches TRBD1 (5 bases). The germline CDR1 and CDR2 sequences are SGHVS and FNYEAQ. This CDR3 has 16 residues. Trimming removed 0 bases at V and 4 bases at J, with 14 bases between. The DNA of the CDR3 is TGTGCCAGCAGCTTAGCGGGTGGCAGGGCAGCAGATACGCAGTATTTT. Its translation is CASSLAGGRAADTQYF.

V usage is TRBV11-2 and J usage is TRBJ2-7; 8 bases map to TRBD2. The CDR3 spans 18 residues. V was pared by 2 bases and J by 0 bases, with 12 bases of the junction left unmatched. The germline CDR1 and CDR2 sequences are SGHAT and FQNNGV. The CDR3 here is CASSLSLAGLGSSYEQYF. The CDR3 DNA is TGTGCCAGCAGCTTAAGTCTAGCGGGTTTGGGGAGCTCCTACGAGCAGTACTTC. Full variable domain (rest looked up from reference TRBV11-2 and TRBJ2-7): EAGVAQSPRYKIIEKRQSVAFWCNPISGHATLYWYQQILGQGPKLLIQFQNNGVVDDSQLPKDRFSAERLKGVDSTLKIQPAKLEDSAVYLCASSLSLAGLGSSYEQYFGPGTRLTVT.

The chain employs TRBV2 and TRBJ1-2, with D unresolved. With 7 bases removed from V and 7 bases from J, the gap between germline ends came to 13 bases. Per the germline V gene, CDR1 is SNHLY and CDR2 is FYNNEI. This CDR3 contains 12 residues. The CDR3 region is CASNYEGFGYTF. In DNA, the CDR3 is TGTGCCAGCAATTATGAGGGATTTGGCTACACCTTC. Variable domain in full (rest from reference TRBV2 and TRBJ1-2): EPEVTQTPSHQVTQMGQEVILRCVPISNHLYFYWYRQILGQKVEFLVSFYNNEISEKSEIFDDQFSVERPDGSNFTLKIRSTKLEDSAMYFCASNYEGFGYTFGSGTRLTVV.

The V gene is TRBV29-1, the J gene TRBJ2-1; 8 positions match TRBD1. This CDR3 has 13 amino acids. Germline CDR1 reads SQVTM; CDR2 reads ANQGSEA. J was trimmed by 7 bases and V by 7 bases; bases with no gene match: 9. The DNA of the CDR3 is TGCAGCGCGAACAGGGGGACGTGGAATGAGCAGTTCTTC. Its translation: CSANRGTWNEQFF.